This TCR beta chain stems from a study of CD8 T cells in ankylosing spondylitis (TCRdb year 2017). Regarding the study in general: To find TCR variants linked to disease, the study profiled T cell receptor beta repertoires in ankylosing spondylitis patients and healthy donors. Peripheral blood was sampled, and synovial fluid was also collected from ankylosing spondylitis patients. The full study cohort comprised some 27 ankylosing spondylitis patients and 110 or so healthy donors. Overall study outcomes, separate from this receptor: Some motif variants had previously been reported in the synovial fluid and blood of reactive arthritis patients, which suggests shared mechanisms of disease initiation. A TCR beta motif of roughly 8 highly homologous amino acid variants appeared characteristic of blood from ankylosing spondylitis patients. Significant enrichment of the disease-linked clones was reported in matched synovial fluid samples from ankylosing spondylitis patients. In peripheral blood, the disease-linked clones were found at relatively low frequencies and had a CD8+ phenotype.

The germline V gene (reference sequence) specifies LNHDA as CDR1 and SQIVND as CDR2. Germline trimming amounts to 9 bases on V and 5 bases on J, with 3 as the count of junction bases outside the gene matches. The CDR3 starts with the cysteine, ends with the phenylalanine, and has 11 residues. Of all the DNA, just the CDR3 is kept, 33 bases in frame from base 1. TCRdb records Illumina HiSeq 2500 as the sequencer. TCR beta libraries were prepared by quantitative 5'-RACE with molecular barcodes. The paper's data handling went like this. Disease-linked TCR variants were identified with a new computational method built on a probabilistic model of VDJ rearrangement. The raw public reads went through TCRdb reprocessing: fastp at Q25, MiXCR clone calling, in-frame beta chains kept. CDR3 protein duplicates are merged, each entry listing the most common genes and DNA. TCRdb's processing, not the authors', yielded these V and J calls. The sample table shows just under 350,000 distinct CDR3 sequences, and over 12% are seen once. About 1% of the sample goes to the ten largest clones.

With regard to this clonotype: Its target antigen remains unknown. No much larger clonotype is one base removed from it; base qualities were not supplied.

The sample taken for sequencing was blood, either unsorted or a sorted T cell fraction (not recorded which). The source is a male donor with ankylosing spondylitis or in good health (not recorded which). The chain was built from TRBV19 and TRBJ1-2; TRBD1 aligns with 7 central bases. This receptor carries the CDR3 CASGTAYGYTF. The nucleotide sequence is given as TGTGCCAGCGGGACAGCGTATGGCTACACCTTC.